Each of the 29 T cell receptor beta chains below was sequenced from the same sample in a study of T cells after yellow fever vaccination. TCRdb reanalysed the 5' RACE reads using MiXCR and keeps one entry per CDR3 protein. The repertoire holds around 230,000 distinct CDR3 sequences, with 6% to 8% as singletons. Sequencing used CD4+ T cells sorted from PBMCs, obtained on the day of the yellow fever booster vaccination. The receptors shown here come from a man aged 30-40 years who received the YFV17D yellow fever vaccine.

The rearrangement uses TRBV7-3 and TRBJ1-1; D is perhaps TRBD1 (6 bases). Germline lookup yields CDR1 SGHTA and CDR2 FQGTGA. V was cut by 2 bases and J by 5 bases, with 9 bases left in between. The CDR3 length is 13 residues. CDR3 sequence: CASSLSGETEAFF. The CDR3 DNA follows: TGTGCCAGCAGCTTATCAGGGGAAACTGAAGCTTTCTTT.

In this sample, this clonotype turned up a few times. J is TRBJ2-2 and V is TRBV7-3; 8 bases match TRBD1. Germline V gene sequence: CDR1 SGHTA, CDR2 FQGTGA. The CDR3 covers 14 residues. V shed 3 bases and J 7 bases; nucleotides not matched to a gene: 4. The CDR3 DNA sequence: TGTGCCAGCAGCTTGGACAGGGATGGCGGGGAGCTGTTTTTT. Its translation: CASSLDRDGGELFF.

This clonotype was counted between two and nine times. The chain employs TRBV24-1 and TRBJ2-2; D gene uncertain. The germline CDR1 and CDR2 sequences are KGHDR and SFDVKD. The V and J ends lost 5 bases and 6 bases respectively, with 12 bases between them. The CDR3 loop spans 14 amino acids. CDR3 DNA sequence: TGTGCCACCAGTGGCCCTTCTAATCCCGGGGAGCTGTTTTTT. This encodes CATSGPSNPGELFF.

V gene TRBV20-1 combines with J gene TRBJ1-5; D is perhaps TRBD1 (6 bases). Trimming pared 2 bases from V and 3 bases from J, leaving 8 bases between. This CDR3 has 13 residues. Per germline, CDR1 DFQATT and CDR2 SNEGSKA (reference sequence). CDR3 bases: TGCAGTGCTAGAACAGGGCCCAATCAGCCCCAGCATTTT. This encodes CSARTGPNQPQHF.

At least ten counts were recorded for this clonotype. This sequence joins TRBV5-1 and TRBJ2-4, with 7 nucleotides matching TRBD2. The trim removed 4 bases at V and 2 bases at J, leaving 3 bases unmatched. CDR1 SGHRS and CDR2 YFSETQ come from the germline V gene. There are 14 residues in the CDR3. The CDR3: CASSPGRTKNIQYF. The DNA of the CDR3 is TGCGCCAGCAGCCCCGGGAGGACCAAAAACATTCAGTACTTC.

This clonotype has more than one count but fewer than ten. The chain has TRBV14 and TRBJ1-3; D uncertain. Between the trimmed V and J ends, which lost 3 bases and 1 base, there was a span of 13 bases. The CDR3 extends over 16 amino acids. Germline CDR1 reads SGHDN; CDR2 reads FVKESK. CDR3 amino acids: CASSQNFGVSGNTIYF. In DNA form, the CDR3 reads TGTGCCAGCAGCCAGAATTTTGGGGTTTCTGGAAACACCATATATTTT.

The chain carries TRBV6-1 and TRBJ2-5, with TRBD2 matching over 15 bases. The germline V gene encodes CDR1 MNHNS and CDR2 SASEGT. This CDR3 has 17 residues. Trimming took 5 bases from V and 5 from J; bases not matched to a gene: 9. The CDR3 region has the DNA TGTGCCAGCAGTAGTCCCCGGACTAGCGGGAGGGTGGAGACCCAGTACTTC. As protein: CASSSPRTSGRVETQYF.

This clonotype was detected many times. V usage is TRBV29-1 and J usage is TRBJ2-1, with 7 nucleotides matching TRBD2. Germline CDR1 and CDR2: SQVTM and ANQGSEA. Trimming cost V 7 bases and J 3 bases; bases outside gene matches: 3. The CDR3 runs 12 residues. In DNA form, the CDR3 reads TGCAGCGGCCGGGACTACTACAATGAGCAGTTCTTC. As protein: CSGRDYYNEQFF.

This clonotype was found a few times. The V call is TRBV6-5, the J call TRBJ2-7; D unresolved. Germline values: CDR1 MNHEY, CDR2 SVGAGI. Trimming took 2 bases from V and 0 from J, leaving 8 bases between them. This CDR3 spans 14 amino acids. The CDR3 here is CASSYARSSYEQYF. The CDR3 DNA is TGTGCCAGCAGTTACGCCCGGAGCTCCTACGAGCAGTACTTC.

The chain links TRBV11-2 to TRBJ2-3; D might be TRBD1 (5 bases). Germline V lookup: CDR1 SGHAT, CDR2 FQNNGV. The CDR3 spans 15 residues. The V gene lost 2 bases and the J gene lost 0 bases, with 9 bases spanning the gap. The CDR3 is CASSLRGRSTDTQYF. CDR3 sequence (DNA): TGTGCCAGCAGCTTAAGGGGCCGCAGCACAGATACGCAGTATTTT.

This clonotype was seen only a few times. The chain joins TRBV12-3 or TRBV12-4 to TRBJ2-5; D not certain. V lost 6 bases, J lost 10 bases, and 15 bases lay in between. This CDR3 region has 12 residues. CDR3 DNA sequence: TGTGCCAGCAGCCGAAGTCCCTCCAACCAGTACTTC. It is translated as CASSRSPSNQYF.

This clonotype appeared many times. V and J are TRBV20-1 and TRBJ2-5; no reliable D call. V was clipped by 3 bases and J by 1 base, with 9 bases between them. This CDR3 comprises 13 residues. The V gene's germline CDR1 is DFQATT and CDR2 SNEGSKA (reference sequence). The CDR3 DNA reads as TGCAGTGCTAGTTCGACACTCCAAGAGACCCAGTACTTC. This encodes CSASSTLQETQYF.

This clonotype was recorded many times. The genes are TRBV6-2 or TRBV6-3 and TRBJ2-7; 8 nucleotides align to TRBD1. CDR1 and CDR2 from the germline V gene are MNHEY and SVGEGT. The CDR3 consists of 16 residues. The trim removed 2 bases at V and 6 bases at J, leaving 12 bases unmatched. Here the CDR3 DNA reads TGTGCCAGCAGTTACGTCCAGGGGGCCACTTCGTTCGAGCAGTACTTC. Protein: CASSYVQGATSFEQYF.

The chain has TRBV7-6 and TRBJ1-6; weak D call: TRBD1 (5 bases). V lost 3 bases to trimming and J lost 19 bases, with 16 bases between them. The germline V gene has CDR1 SGHVS and CDR2 FNYEAQ. There are 12 residues in the CDR3. CDR3 sequence: CASSFSQDSPHF. Written as DNA, the CDR3 is TGTGCCAGCAGCTTCTCACAGGATTCACCTCACTTT. Full variable domain (rest looked up from reference TRBV7-6 and TRBJ1-6): GAGVSQSPRYKVTKRGQDVALRCDPISGHVSLYWYRQALGQGPEFLTYFNYEAQQDKSGLPNDRFSAERPEGSISTLTIQRTEQRDSAMYRCASSFSQDSPHFGNGTRLTVT.

This clonotype was observed many times. V is TRBV27 and J is TRBJ2-1; D remains ambiguous. The CDR3 runs 15 residues. V dropped 2 bases and J dropped 3 bases, with 11 bases sitting between them. Germline CDR1 reads MNHEY; CDR2 reads SMNVEV (reference sequence). CDR3 coding DNA: TGTGCCAGCAGTTTAGGATACGAGGTCTACAATGAGCAGTTCTTC. This encodes CASSLGYEVYNEQFF.

This clonotype has ten or more counts. The V gene is TRBV10-3, the J gene TRBJ1-2; a possible D gene is TRBD1 (5 bases). CDR1 and CDR2 from the germline V gene are ENHRY and SYGVKD. The CDR3 length is 15 residues. Deletions cut 0 bases from V and 4 bases from J, with 12 bases between. The CDR3 DNA follows: TGTGCCATCAGTGAGTCGAGTTGGGGGACCTATGGCTACACCTTC. Its protein is CAISESSWGTYGYTF.

The table lists this clonotype with a few counts. The J gene is TRBJ2-1, the V gene TRBV7-2; D is unresolved. Germline CDR1 reads SGHTA; CDR2 reads FQGNSA. The CDR3 loop spans 13 amino acids. Trimming stripped 2 bases from V and 10 bases from J, with 12 bases between. The CDR3 DNA is TGTGCCAGCAGCTTATGGGAATCGGACGAGCAGTTCTTC. It is translated as CASSLWESDEQFF.

This clonotype was recorded at least ten times. V is TRBV18 and J is TRBJ2-5; possible D gene TRBD1, 6 bases. In germline, CDR1 is KGHSH, CDR2 LQKENI. This CDR3 comprises 15 residues. Trimming stripped 3 bases from V and 2 bases from J, with 13 bases between. The chain's CDR3 is CASSPYGQLQETQYF. The CDR3 coding sequence is TGTGCCAGCTCACCGTACGGACAGTTGCAAGAGACCCAGTACTTC.

This rearrangement joins TRBV7-8 to TRBJ2-7; D is perhaps TRBD1 (6 bases). The V gene lost 1 base and the J gene lost 2 bases, with 12 bases spanning the gap. Germline CDR1 is SGHVS and CDR2 is FQNEAQ. CDR3 length: 15 residues. Written as DNA, the CDR3 is TGTGCCAGCAGCTTAGATGGGACAAATCCCTACGAGCAGTACTTC. It translates to CASSLDGTNPYEQYF. The variable domain in full, completed from reference TRBV7-8 and TRBJ2-7, reads GAGVSQSPRYKVAKRGQDVALRCDPISGHVSLFWYQQALGQGPEFLTYFQNEAQLDKSGLPSDRFFAERPEGSVSTLKIQRTQQEDSAVYLCASSLDGTNPYEQYFGPGTRLTVT.

The J gene is TRBJ2-7, the V gene TRBV28, with 11 bases fitting TRBD2. V lost 2 bases and J lost 6; bases outside the gene matches: 9. Germline CDR1 MDHEN, CDR2 SYDVKM. The length of the CDR3 is 16 residues. CDR3 loop: CASSLNSGLAGGEQYF. DNA of the CDR3: TGTGCCAGCAGTTTAAATTCTGGGCTAGCGGGAGGCGAGCAGTACTTC.

This clonotype was seen a handful of times. V is TRBV6-2 or TRBV6-3 and J is TRBJ2-6; 12 bases match TRBD1. J gave up 3 bases and V 5 bases, and 8 bases lay outside the gene matches. CDR3 length: 18 amino acids. Germline V gives CDR1 MNHEY, CDR2 SVGEGT. In DNA form, the CDR3 reads TGTGCCAGCAGTACGGGACAGGGGGCGCTTATTGGGGCCAACGTCCTGACTTTC. Its translation: CASSTGQGALIGANVLTF.

This clonotype has only a few counts. V and J are TRBV2 and TRBJ2-2; maybe TRBD2 (5 bases). Trimming cost V 4 bases and J 1 base, with 10 bases left between them. Germline CDR1 reads SNHLY; CDR2 reads FYNNEI. This CDR3 is built from 15 residues. The CDR3 DNA is TGTGCCAGCAGTGGAGCGGACCTGAACACCGGGGAGCTGTTTTTT. This codes for CASSGADLNTGELFF. Combining the CDR3 with reference TRBV2 and TRBJ2-2 gives the whole variable domain EPEVTQTPSHQVTQMGQEVILRCVPISNHLYFYWYRQILGQKVEFLVSFYNNEISEKSEIFDDQFSVERPDGSNFTLKIRSTKLEDSAMYFCASSGADLNTGELFFGEGSRLTVL.

This clonotype has only a few counts. The chain links TRBV20-1 to TRBJ1-2; perhaps TRBD1 as D (5 bases). Trimming stripped 2 bases from V and 6 bases from J, with 13 bases between. The CDR3 covers 13 residues. Germline assignment: CDR1 DFQATT and CDR2 SNEGSKA (reference sequence). CDR3 sequence (DNA): TGCAGTGCTAGAAGGCAGGGTGGACATGGCTACACCTTC. This gives the protein CSARRQGGHGYTF.

V and J are TRBV19 and TRBJ2-7, with D tentatively TRBD1 (5 bases). V was shortened by 3 bases and J by 2 bases, with 14 bases between the two germline ends. Per the germline V gene, CDR1 is LNHDA and CDR2 is SQIVND (reference sequence). The CDR3 runs 15 residues. The CDR3, as DNA: TGTGCCAGTAGTATTTTAGGGGCACCTACCTACGAGCAGTACTTC. Translating gives CASSILGAPTYEQYF.

About this clonotype: A much larger clone lies one base from this, so it may be a read error. The chain combines TRBV20-1 with TRBJ2-5; D possibly uses TRBD1 or TRBD2 (5 bases each). The CDR3 is made up of 16 amino acids. Germline V gene sequence: CDR1 DFQATT, CDR2 SNEGSKA (reference sequence). The CDR3 DNA reads TGCTGTGCTAGAGATCGTGGGGGACCACAGATCGAGACCCAGTACTTC. Translated: CCARDRGGPQIETQYF.

A few counts support this clonotype. The chain employs TRBV4-2 and TRBJ2-7; 7 nucleotides line up with TRBD1. J lost 2 bases, V lost 1 base, and 5 bases had no gene match. The CDR3 spans 15 residues. The germline CDR1 and CDR2 sequences are LGHNA and YNFKEQ. The CDR3 nucleotides are TGTGCCAGCAGCCAAGTCCGGGACAGTCCCTACGAGCAGTACTTC. Its protein is CASSQVRDSPYEQYF.

This chain links TRBV7-2 with TRBJ2-1, with 7 bases matching TRBD1. CDR1 and CDR2 from the germline V gene are SGHTA and FQGNSA. With 3 bases clipped from V and 4 bases from J, the junction kept 6 bases outside the gene matches. This CDR3 is built from 15 residues. The CDR3 nucleotides read TGTGCCAGCAGCTTGGAGACAGGGTATTACAATGAGCAGTTCTTC. Its protein is CASSLETGYYNEQFF.

The gene calls are TRBV28 and TRBJ2-7, with 11 bases identical to TRBD1. CDR1 MDHEN and CDR2 SYDVKM come from the germline V gene. This CDR3 has 15 amino acids. V gave up 3 bases and J gave up 7 bases; unmatched junction bases: 8. Here the CDR3 DNA reads TGTGCCAGCAGTTTGTTCGGACAGGGGGCGGGGGAGCAGTACTTC. This gives the protein CASSLFGQGAGEQYF.

As concerns this clonotype: One junction end disagrees with the germline gene, perhaps due to a read error. The V gene is TRBV7-7, the J gene TRBJ2-7, with 9 bases fitting TRBD2. Germline loops: CDR1 SSHAT, CDR2 FNYEAQ (reference sequence). The CDR3 runs 16 residues. CDR3 in amino acids: CASSPGGASGAYEQYF. CDR3 coding DNA: TGTGCTAGCAGCCCAGGGGGGGCTAGCGGGGCCTACGAGCAGTACTTC.